Below, 31 T cell receptor beta chains from the same sample are listed, as sequenced in a study of T cell changes during pregnancy in multiple sclerosis (dated by TCRdb to the late 2010s). Libraries came from the immunoSEQ multiplex PCR assay. TCRdb limited this immuneACCESS table to in-frame rearrangements with V and J called. A share of clones is missing; checked studies link under half to unresolved V genes, and the rest is unexplained. The sample profile shows approximately 92,000 clones; about 92% of them were found once. Jointly, the top ten make up 1.5% of the sample. Sample: peripheral blood, taken in the first trimester of pregnancy. Receptors were obtained from a female donor with multiple sclerosis, enrolled in a pregnancy study.

This CDR3 reads CASGLGGRSYEQYF. CDR3 bases: TGTGCTAGTGGTTTGGGCGGGAGGTCCTACGAGCAGTACTTC. This chain joins TRBV12-5 and TRBJ2-7; 8 bases match TRBD2. V lost 1 base, J lost 1 base, and 0 bases stayed unmatched. CDR1 is LGHNT, CDR2 FRNRAP, per germline. This CDR3 is built from 14 residues.

The rearrangement links TRBV5-1 to TRBJ2-5; TRBD1 aligns across 9 bases. CDR3 length equals 15 residues. In germline, CDR1 is SGHRS, CDR2 YFSETQ. Trimming removed 4 bases from V and 5 bases from J; junction bases left unmatched: 9. This CDR3 is CASSPQWDRVETQYF. DNA for the CDR3: TGCGCCAGCAGCCCACAGTGGGACAGGGTTGAGACCCAGTACTTC.

The chain links TRBV30 to TRBJ2-1; possible D gene TRBD1, 5 bases. V was pared by 3 bases and J by 5 bases, with 14 bases between. The CDR3 consists of 14 residues. The germline V gene encodes CDR1 GTSNPN and CDR2 SVGIG (reference sequence). The DNA for the CDR3 is TGTGCCTGGAGCCCCGGACATCATGACAATGAGCAGTTCTTC. It yields the protein CAWSPGHHDNEQFF. Complete variable domain (other parts from reference TRBV30 and TRBJ2-1): SQTIHQWPATLVQPVGSPLSLECTVEGTSNPNLYWYRQAAGRGLQLLFYSVGIGQISSEVPQNLSASRPQDRQFILSSKKLLLSDSGFYLCAWSPGHHDNEQFFGPGTRLTVL.

CDR3 nucleotide sequence: TGTGCCAGCAGTATTGACAGGGTGGAGACCCAGTACTTC. It translates to CASSIDRVETQYF. This chain links TRBV28 with TRBJ2-5; 7 nucleotides align to TRBD1. Germline lookup yields CDR1 MDHEN and CDR2 SYDVKM. The trim removed 5 bases at V and 5 bases at J, leaving 5 bases unmatched. The CDR3 totals 13 residues.

The chain recombines TRBV18 with TRBJ2-7; D unresolved. The germline V gene has CDR1 KGHSH and CDR2 LQKENI. The germline V and J ends were trimmed by 2 bases and 0 bases, with 8 bases remaining between them. The CDR3 is 14 amino acids. The CDR3 nucleotides read TGTGCCAGCTCACCAAAGTCTAGCTCCTACGAGCAGTACTTC. It translates to CASSPKSSSYEQYF.

This chain connects TRBV27 to TRBJ1-2; D remains ambiguous. The CDR3 runs to 14 residues. Trimming cost V 4 bases and J 7 bases, with 16 bases left between them. Looked up from germline, CDR1 is MNHEY and CDR2 is SMNVEV (reference sequence). The CDR3 is CASSSPPWAPGYTF. The DNA for the CDR3 is TGTGCCAGCAGTTCTCCACCCTGGGCGCCTGGCTACACCTTC.

V is TRBV6-5 and J is TRBJ2-3, with TRBD2 identical over 8 bases. V gave up 4 bases and J gave up 4 bases; unmatched junction bases: 4. Germline assignment: CDR1 MNHEY and CDR2 SVGAGI. This CDR3 contains 14 residues. The CDR3 coding sequence is TGTGCCAGCAGTTGGGGGACTAGAGCAGATACGCAGTATTTT. Protein: CASSWGTRADTQYF.

This chain connects TRBV4-1 to TRBJ1-1; TRBD1 matches 9 bases. From germline, CDR1 is MGHRA and CDR2 YSYEKL. CDR3 length: 15 amino acids. Trimming took 4 bases from V and 4 from J; bases not matched to a gene: 7. CDR3 bases: TGCGCCAGCAGCCCTCGGGACAGGGCGGTCACTGAAGCTTTCTTT. Protein: CASSPRDRAVTEAFF.

V gene TRBV11-2 combines with J gene TRBJ1-1; D gene unclear. This CDR3 is built from 11 residues. The V and J ends lost 6 bases and 2 bases respectively, with 4 bases between them. Germline values: CDR1 SGHAT, CDR2 FQNNGV. CDR3 in amino acids: CASSVNTEAFF. CDR3 nucleotides: TGTGCCAGCAGTGTAAACACTGAAGCTTTCTTT.

This sequence joins TRBV18 and TRBJ2-7; TRBD1 matches at 10 bases. The CDR3 is made up of 18 amino acids. The germline gives CDR1 KGHSH, CDR2 LQKENI. The ends lost 3 bases at V and 0 bases at J; junction bases unmatched: 11. DNA for the CDR3: TGTGCCAGCTCACCTTCTCAGACAGGGGGCGTCGCCTCCTACGAGCAGTACTTC. Its translation is CASSPSQTGGVASYEQYF.

The chain combines TRBV4-1 with TRBJ1-5, with D perhaps TRBD1 (5 bases). Germline lookup yields CDR1 MGHRA and CDR2 YSYEKL. Deletions cut 1 base from V and 3 bases from J, with 7 bases between. The CDR3 is made up of 14 amino acids. The CDR3 DNA follows: TGCGCCAGCAGCCAAGTGGACAACAATCAGCCCCAGCATTTT. It is translated as CASSQVDNNQPQHF.

This clone appeared a single time. The chain employs TRBV6-5 and TRBJ2-1; the D gene is possibly TRBD1 (5 bases). Germline V CDR1 and CDR2: MNHEY, SVGAGI. The CDR3 has 14 residues. Trimming removed 4 bases from V and 7 bases from J, with 14 bases in between. The CDR3, as DNA: TGTGCCAGCAGTTTCCGCAGGGAAGCGAATGAGCAGTTCTTC. It codes for CASSFRREANEQFF.

J is TRBJ2-2 and V is TRBV6-5, with 8 bases that match TRBD1. V lost 7 bases and J lost 6; bases outside the gene matches: 4. Germline CDR1 MNHEY, CDR2 SVGAGI. This CDR3 contains 13 residues. The CDR3 loop is CASMRQGSGELFF. CDR3 nucleotide sequence: TGTGCCAGCATGCGACAGGGGTCCGGGGAGCTGTTTTTT.

The chain combines TRBV4-1 with TRBJ2-5, with D possibly TRBD2 on 6 matching bases. V gave up 1 base and J gave up 5 bases, with 8 bases separating them. The CDR3 has 13 residues. Germline CDR1 and CDR2: MGHRA and YSYEKL. CDR3 bases: TGCGCCAGCAGCCAAGTTCGGGGGGAGACCCAGTACTTC. Protein sequence: CASSQVRGETQYF.

The chain recombines TRBV5-6 with TRBJ2-7; TRBD1 agrees at 7 bases. The germline V gene has CDR1 SGHDT and CDR2 YYEEEE. With 4 bases clipped from V and 0 bases from J, the junction kept 4 bases outside the gene matches. CDR3 length equals 14 residues. CDR3 sequence: CASSTGTVSYEQYF. In DNA form, the CDR3 reads TGTGCCAGCAGCACCGGGACAGTCTCCTACGAGCAGTACTTC.

The chain is built from TRBV27 and TRBJ1-1; D ambiguous. The germline V and J ends were trimmed by 1 base and 6 bases, with 9 bases remaining between them. Per germline, CDR1 MNHEY and CDR2 SMNVEV (reference sequence). The CDR3 has 13 residues. The chain's CDR3 is CASSLYGSSEAFF. DNA of the CDR3: TGTGCCAGCAGTTTATATGGCTCTTCTGAAGCTTTCTTT.

The rearrangement uses TRBV5-6 and TRBJ1-5; D may be TRBD1 (6 bases). Germline V gives CDR1 SGHDT, CDR2 YYEEEE. The germline V and J ends were trimmed by 1 base and 0 bases, with 11 bases remaining between them. This CDR3 spans 16 amino acids. In DNA form, the CDR3 reads TGTGCCAGCAGCTTGAAGGGGGATCTTAGCAATCAGCCCCAGCATTTT. Translated, it gives CASSLKGDLSNQPQHF.

This sequence joins TRBV5-1 and TRBJ1-3; TRBD1 is a possible D gene (6 bases). Between the trimmed V and J ends, which lost 0 bases and 3 bases, there was a span of 10 bases. In germline, CDR1 is SGHRS, CDR2 YFSETQ. CDR3 length equals 15 residues. As DNA, the CDR3 is TGCGCCAGCAGCTTGGGGGGGCTAGATGGAAACACCATATATTTT. Its protein is CASSLGGLDGNTIYF.

The rearrangement links TRBV28 to TRBJ1-5, with 8 nucleotides matching TRBD1. With V trimmed by 5 bases and J by 7 bases, 4 bases remained unmatched. Germline V lookup: CDR1 MDHEN, CDR2 SYDVKM. The CDR3 runs to 13 residues. CDR3 in DNA: TGTGCCAGCAGTCTCGGACAGGGACAGCCCCAGCATTTT. Its translation: CASSLGQGQPQHF.

The rearrangement links TRBV14 to TRBJ2-7; 11 bases are a match to TRBD2. V was pared by 1 base and J by 5 bases, with 1 base of the junction left unmatched. Germline V gene data show CDR1 as SGHDN and CDR2 as FVKESK. This CDR3 comprises 14 residues. CDR3 in DNA: TGTGCCAGCAGCCAAGGACTAGCGGGAAACGAGCAGTACTTC. Its translation is CASSQGLAGNEQYF.

This chain connects TRBV30 to TRBJ1-3; TRBD1 might be the D (5 bases). Trimming took 8 bases from V and 0 from J, leaving 11 bases between them. This CDR3 is 13 amino acids long. The germline V gene has CDR1 GTSNPN and CDR2 SVGIG (reference sequence). This CDR3 reads CAINRISGNTIYF. CDR3 nucleotide sequence: TGTGCCATCAACAGGATCTCTGGAAACACCATATATTTT.

The CDR3 is CASSLASGSRQTYGYTF. As DNA, the CDR3 is TGCGCCAGCAGCTTAGCTAGTGGCTCTCGACAGACGTATGGCTACACCTTC. The V and J genes are TRBV5-1 and TRBJ1-2; D perhaps matches TRBD1 (5 bases). The CDR3 is 17 amino acids. CDR1 and CDR2 (germline): SGHRS, YFSETQ. V shed 2 bases and J shed 5 bases, with 22 bases lying between them.

V is TRBV18 and J is TRBJ2-2, with 10 bases lining up with TRBD1. Germline V CDR1 and CDR2: KGHSH, LQKENI. The CDR3 has 16 amino acids. The junction had 6 bases not matched to a gene; V was cut back by 2 bases and J by 6 bases. CDR3 in DNA: TGTGCCAGCTCACCATTCGGGACAGGGGCCCCCGGGGAGCTGTTTTTT. As protein: CASSPFGTGAPGELFF. Full variable domain (rest looked up from reference TRBV18 and TRBJ2-2): NAGVMQNPRHLVRRRGQEARLRCSPMKGHSHVYWYRQLPEEGLKFMVYLQKENIIDESGMPKERFSAEFPKEGPSILRIQQVVRGDSAAYFCASSPFGTGAPGELFFGEGSRLTVL.

This chain joins TRBV19 and TRBJ2-1, with D possibly TRBD1 on 5 matching bases. V dropped 3 bases and J dropped 7 bases, with 7 bases sitting between them. This CDR3 has 12 amino acids. Germline V gives CDR1 LNHDA, CDR2 SQIVND (reference sequence). CDR3 sequence: CASSMAGNEQFF. The CDR3 DNA follows: TGTGCCAGTAGTATGGCAGGGAATGAGCAGTTCTTC.

V is TRBV10-3 and J is TRBJ2-1; 8 bases agree with TRBD1. Trimming took 2 bases from V and 6 from J; bases not matched to a gene: 3. The germline V gene has CDR1 ENHRY and CDR2 SYGVKD. This CDR3 is 14 amino acids long. The CDR3 loop reads CAISEQTGVNEQFF. CDR3 DNA: TGTGCCATCAGTGAGCAGACAGGGGTCAATGAGCAGTTCTTC.

This chain joins TRBV5-1 and TRBJ1-3, with a tentative D call TRBD1 (6 bases). The CDR3 covers 14 residues. Germline V lookup: CDR1 SGHRS, CDR2 YFSETQ. V was pared by 0 bases and J by 8 bases, with 12 bases between. In nucleotides, the CDR3 is TGCGCCAGCAGCTTGGACAGGGCCGGGCACACCATATATTTT. It encodes CASSLDRAGHTIYF. Filled out from reference TRBV5-1 and TRBJ1-3, the complete variable domain reads KAGVTQTPRYLIKTRGQQVTLSCSPISGHRSVSWYQQTPGQGLQFLFEYFSETQRNKGNFPGRFSGRQFSNSRSEMNVSTLELGDSALYLCASSLDRAGHTIYFGEGSWLTVV.

The chain is built from TRBV11-2 and TRBJ2-7; TRBD2 matches 13 bases. The CDR3 contains 16 residues. Looked up from germline, CDR1 is SGHAT and CDR2 is FQNNGV. V dropped 5 bases and J dropped 5; count of bases not matched to a gene: 9. The DNA of the CDR3 is TGTGCCAGCAGCCATGGTAGGACTAGCGGGAGTGACGAGCAGTACTTC. It translates to CASSHGRTSGSDEQYF. Complete variable domain (other parts from reference TRBV11-2 and TRBJ2-7): EAGVAQSPRYKIIEKRQSVAFWCNPISGHATLYWYQQILGQGPKLLIQFQNNGVVDDSQLPKDRFSAERLKGVDSTLKIQPAKLEDSAVYLCASSHGRTSGSDEQYFGPGTRLTVT.

This chain links TRBV6-5 with TRBJ1-5; D is unclear. The germline V and J ends were trimmed by 10 bases and 3 bases, with 13 bases remaining between them. Germline lookup yields CDR1 MNHEY and CDR2 SVGAGI. The CDR3 runs 13 residues. The CDR3 coding sequence is TGTGCCACATCGAGGGCCTCCAATCAGCCCCAGCATTTT. Its protein is CATSRASNQPQHF.

The V and J genes are TRBV27 and TRBJ2-1; 10 bases map to TRBD2. The CDR3 is 14 residues long. The trim removed 5 bases at V and 6 bases at J, leaving 4 bases unmatched. The V gene's germline CDR1 is MNHEY and CDR2 SMNVEV (reference sequence). The chain's CDR3 is CASSTGLASNEQFF. Written as DNA, the CDR3 is TGTGCCAGCAGTACGGGACTAGCGAGCAATGAGCAGTTCTTC.

J is TRBJ1-1 and V is TRBV6-4; D remains unclear. The V gene's germline CDR1 is MRHNA and CDR2 SNTAGT. The ends were cut back, 8 bases at V and 4 bases at J, with 14 bases in the middle. This CDR3 has 13 amino acids. The DNA for the CDR3 is TGTGCCAGCCCTAACCTCCGGGGCACTGAAGCTTTCTTT. Its translation is CASPNLRGTEAFF.

The chain couples TRBV28 to TRBJ1-1; 7 bases are a match to TRBD1. This CDR3 contains 16 residues. Unmatched junction bases numbered 13, after V lost 6 bases and J lost 3 bases. CDR1 is MDHEN and CDR2 is SYDVKM in the germline V gene. Here the CDR3 reads CASRPPGQRSYTEAFF. DNA for the CDR3: TGTGCCAGCAGACCTCCGGGACAGAGATCGTACACTGAAGCTTTCTTT.